The present entry profiles one TCR beta chain with its context. Some clones are missing from TCRdb's copy, which holds only in-frame ones; the method was immunoSEQ multiplex PCR. The table has about 4,000 clones, roughly 16% seen once. The V gene's germline CDR1 is MDHEN and CDR2 SYDVKM. The V end lost 6 bases, the J end lost 7 bases, and 21 bases lay between the germline ends. The CDR3 loop spans 15 amino acids. The data are from a study of tumour-infiltrating T cells in Burkitt lymphoma. Study background: Productive clonality predicted overall and progression-free survival.

The J gene is TRBJ1-2, the V gene TRBV28; TRBD1 is a possible D gene (5 bases). The receptor was derived from a human donor with diffuse large B-cell lymphoma. Some clones in this sample may be carry-over from other donors' samples. The sequencing sample was made of tumor tissue. The CDR3 protein is CASRPGLRAVGGYTF. CDR3 sequence (DNA): TGTGCCAGCAGGCCGGGACTCCGGGCGGTAGGTGGCTACACCTTC.